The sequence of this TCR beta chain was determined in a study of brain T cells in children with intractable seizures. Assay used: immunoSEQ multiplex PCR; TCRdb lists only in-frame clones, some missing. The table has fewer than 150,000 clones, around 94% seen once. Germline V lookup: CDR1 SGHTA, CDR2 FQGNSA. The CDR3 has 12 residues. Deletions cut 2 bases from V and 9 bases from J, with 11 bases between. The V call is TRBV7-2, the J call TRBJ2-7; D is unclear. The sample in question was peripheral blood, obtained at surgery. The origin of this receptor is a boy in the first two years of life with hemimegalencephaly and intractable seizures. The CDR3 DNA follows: TGTGCCAGCAGCTTAAAGGGCCCGCCGCAGTACTTC. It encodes CASSLKGPPQYF.